Presented here are 23 T cell receptor beta chains from one specimen sequenced in a study of identical twins. In TCRdb, the 5' RACE reads were re-called with MiXCR into one record per CDR3 protein. The sample has roughly 1,500,000 distinct CDR3 sequences, less than 35% seen once. Material for sequencing was cord blood. The receptor set was obtained from a newborn girl in good health.

Here the CDR3 DNA reads TGTGCCAGCAGCTTAGAGCGAAGACAGGGCACAGATACGCAGTATTTT. Its translation: CASSLERRQGTDTQYF. The rearrangement joins TRBV7-8 to TRBJ2-3; a possible D gene is TRBD1 (6 bases). Germline V gene data show CDR1 as SGHVS and CDR2 as FQNEAQ. The CDR3 loop spans 16 amino acids. The V gene lost 1 base and the J gene lost 1 base, with 12 bases spanning the gap.

J is TRBJ2-1 and V is TRBV5-1; D unresolved. CDR1 is SGHRS and CDR2 is YFSETQ in the germline V gene. This CDR3 region has 16 residues. The ends were cut back, 0 bases at V and 1 base at J, with 11 bases in the middle. The CDR3 bases are TGCGCCAGCAGCTTGGGTACTACCATGTCCTACAATGAGCAGTTCTTC. Translating gives CASSLGTTMSYNEQFF.

This clonotype was counted only a few times. This chain joins TRBV27 and TRBJ2-7, with 7 bases aligning to TRBD2. The junction had 7 bases not matched to a gene; V was cut back by 5 bases and J by 3 bases. The CDR3 has 14 residues. Per the germline V gene, CDR1 is MNHEY and CDR2 is SMNVEV (reference sequence). The CDR3 spells CASSIREGRYEQYF. The DNA of the CDR3 is TGTGCCAGCAGTATCAGGGAGGGCCGCTACGAGCAGTACTTC.

The V gene is TRBV5-1, the J gene TRBJ2-3; D perhaps matches TRBD2 (5 bases). Deletions cut 5 bases from V and 2 bases from J, with 15 bases between. The CDR3 covers 15 residues. Germline CDR1 and CDR2: SGHRS and YFSETQ. CDR3 sequence: CASSRFRGNTDTQYF. The CDR3, as DNA: TGCGCCAGCAGTCGTTTCCGGGGAAACACAGATACGCAGTATTTT.

CDR3 nucleotide sequence: TGCAGTGCGCAGGGAGGGTACTTC. Its protein is CSAQGGYF. The chain has TRBV20-1 and TRBJ2-4; TRBD2 might be the D (6 bases). This CDR3 is built from 8 residues. V lost 6 bases and J lost 15, with 9 bases in between. Germline V gives CDR1 DFQATT, CDR2 SNEGSKA (reference sequence).

This chain connects TRBV20-1 to TRBJ2-7; 7 positions match TRBD1. This CDR3 contains 15 residues. The germline CDR1 and CDR2 sequences are DFQATT and SNEGSKA (reference sequence). V was pared by 3 bases and J by 10 bases, with 18 bases of the junction left unmatched. CDR3 protein: CSASPLTGAKNTQYF. DNA of the CDR3: TGCAGTGCTAGTCCATTAACAGGGGCCAAAAACACTCAGTACTTC.

This clonotype occurred a few times. The genes are TRBV12-3 or TRBV12-4 and TRBJ2-3, with 10 bases fitting TRBD2. With V trimmed by 7 bases and J by 4 bases, 8 bases remained unmatched. The CDR3 runs 15 residues. This CDR3 reads CASTYRAGGADTQYF. The CDR3, as DNA: TGTGCCAGCACCTATCGAGCGGGAGGGGCAGATACGCAGTATTTT.

This rearrangement joins TRBV24-1 to TRBJ2-1; 8 nucleotides match TRBD2. This CDR3 has 17 amino acids. CDR1 KGHDR and CDR2 SFDVKD come from the germline V gene. V dropped 5 bases and J dropped 0; count of bases not matched to a gene: 8. CDR3 region: CATSGRTGTSSYNEQFF. Written as DNA, the CDR3 is TGTGCCACCAGTGGCCGAACCGGGACTAGCTCCTACAATGAGCAGTTCTTC.

Only one count was recorded for this clonotype. V usage is TRBV28 and J usage is TRBJ2-1; no firm D call. Gene TRBJ2-7 matches the end of the DNA better, so the J call may be wrong. CDR1 is MDHEN, CDR2 SYDVKM, per germline. The CDR3 spans 11 residues. CDR3 amino acids: CASVQDNEQYF. CDR3 in DNA: TGTGCCAGCGTGCAAGACAATGAGCAGTACTTC.

CDR3 amino acids: CASTWDLEDTEAFF. The CDR3 DNA reads TGTGCCAGCACCTGGGACCTTGAGGACACTGAAGCTTTCTTT. J is TRBJ1-1 and V is TRBV12-3 or TRBV12-4, with D maybe TRBD1 (5 bases). The CDR3 covers 14 residues. The V end lost 7 bases, the J end lost 3 bases, and 15 bases lay between the germline ends.

This chain joins TRBV20-1 and TRBJ1-2, with D unresolved. Germline lookup yields CDR1 DFQATT and CDR2 SNEGSKA (reference sequence). This CDR3 comprises 12 residues. V dropped 3 bases and J dropped 4 bases, with 9 bases sitting between them. DNA for the CDR3: TGCAGTGCTAGTCGCACCGCCTATGGCTACACCTTC. Translated: CSASRTAYGYTF.

J is TRBJ2-2 and V is TRBV20-1; no firm D call. The CDR3 runs to 14 residues. Germline V gives CDR1 DFQATT, CDR2 SNEGSKA (reference sequence). V dropped 1 base and J dropped 5 bases, with 11 bases sitting between them. CDR3 DNA: TGCAGTGCTAGAGGATGGATCCCTACCGGGGAGCTGTTTTTT. This codes for CSARGWIPTGELFF.

The gene calls are TRBV4-1 and TRBJ2-1; D might be TRBD2 (6 bases). CDR1 and CDR2 (germline): MGHRA, YSYEKL. Trimming pared 0 bases from V and 0 bases from J, leaving 9 bases between. The CDR3 totals 16 residues. The CDR3 loop reads CASSQDWRGSYNEQFF. The DNA of the CDR3 is TGCGCCAGCAGCCAAGATTGGAGGGGCTCCTACAATGAGCAGTTCTTC.

The chain couples TRBV2 to TRBJ2-5, with D possibly TRBD2 on 6 matching bases. The CDR3 is 15 amino acids. Per germline, CDR1 SNHLY and CDR2 FYNNEI. Trimming left V 4 bases short and J 4 bases short, with 16 bases between. CDR3 DNA sequence: TGTGCCAGCAGTGGCTGGGTCGGGAGTCGAGAGACCCAGTACTTC. Translated, it gives CASSGWVGSRETQYF.

The rearrangement joins TRBV12-3 or TRBV12-4 to TRBJ2-5, with 8 bases matching TRBD2. J was trimmed by 11 bases and V by 2 bases; bases with no gene match: 13. CDR3 size: 15 residues. CDR3 sequence (DNA): TGTGCCAGCAGTTTAAACGGGGGGGCCTACAATGAGCAGTACTTC. This sequence encodes CASSLNGGAYNEQYF.

The rearrangement joins TRBV5-4 to TRBJ2-5; D ambiguous. The J call may be wrong; the DNA end is better matched by TRBJ2-7. The length of the CDR3 is 13 residues. Germline lookup yields CDR1 SGHNT and CDR2 YYREEE (reference sequence). DNA of the CDR3: TGTGCCAGCAGCTTAAAGGGTCGGTACGAGCAGTACTTC. This codes for CASSLKGRYEQYF.

This clonotype was observed a handful of times. V and J are TRBV5-6 and TRBJ2-1, with D possibly TRBD2 on 5 matching bases. The CDR3 loop spans 14 amino acids. CDR1 SGHDT and CDR2 YYEEEE come from the germline V gene. The V end was cut by 4 bases, the J end by 3 bases, with 11 bases between. DNA of the CDR3: TGTGCCAGCAGCAGACGGGGATTCTACAATGAGCAGTTCTTC. It is translated as CASSRRGFYNEQFF.

Here the CDR3 reads CASSYRTSGSRTDTQYF. The CDR3 DNA is TGTGCCAGCAGTTACAGGACTAGCGGGAGTAGGACAGATACGCAGTATTTT. V usage is TRBV6-5 and J usage is TRBJ2-3; TRBD2 matches 13 bases. This CDR3 has 17 residues. Germline trimming cut 2 bases from V and 3 bases from J; bases unmatched to any gene: 5. Germline V gene lookup returns CDR1 MNHEY and CDR2 SVGAGI.

The chain combines TRBV20-1 with TRBJ1-2; TRBD1 might be the D (5 bases). V lost 6 bases and J lost 5, with 16 bases in between. Germline-derived CDR1 and CDR2 are DFQATT and SNEGSKA (reference sequence). This CDR3 spans 13 amino acids. CDR3 loop: CSARVGSWYGYTF. CDR3 DNA: TGCAGTGCCAGGGTGGGATCTTGGTATGGCTACACCTTC.

Only a few counts were recorded for this clonotype. V and J are TRBV20-1 and TRBJ2-7, with D unresolved. V was shortened by 6 bases and J by 0 bases, with 9 bases between the two germline ends. The CDR3 loop spans 12 amino acids. In germline, CDR1 is DFQATT, CDR2 SNEGSKA (reference sequence). The CDR3 DNA is TGCAGTGCCCATCCTAACTCCTACGAGCAGTACTTC. This sequence encodes CSAHPNSYEQYF.

This clonotype was seen just once. The chain has TRBV12-3 or TRBV12-4 and TRBJ1-6; TRBD1 agrees at 8 bases. The trim removed 5 bases at V and 10 bases at J, leaving 7 bases unmatched. This CDR3 region has 14 residues. CDR3 region: CASSVDRARSPLHF. Here the CDR3 DNA reads TGTGCCAGCAGTGTGGACAGGGCCCGGTCACCCCTCCACTTT.

There are a few counts of this clonotype. The chain couples TRBV7-9 to TRBJ2-7; D possibly matches TRBD1 or TRBD2 (5 bases each). V lost 7 bases and J 0 bases, leaving 22 bases between the germline ends. The V gene's germline CDR1 is SEHNR and CDR2 FQNEAQ (reference sequence). This CDR3 has 17 residues. In DNA, the CDR3 is TGTGCCAGCACCCCGGGGAGTTGGGGGACCTCCTCCTACGAGCAGTACTTC. Translation: CASTPGSWGTSSYEQYF. The full variable domain, in which reference TRBV7-9 and TRBJ2-7 provide the parts outside the CDR3, is DTGVSQNPRHKITKRGQNVTFRCDPISEHNRLYWYRQTLGQGPEFLTYFQNEAQLEKSRLLSDRFSAERPKGSFSTLEIQRTEQGDSAMYLCASTPGSWGTSSYEQYFGPGTRLTVT.

Worth noting for this clonotype: Possible read error: a much larger clone is one base away. Since no conserved phenylalanine or tryptophan closes the CDR3, a read error is the likely cause. The rearrangement joins TRBV9 to TRBJ2-4, with TRBD1 matching over 8 bases. Trimming took 4 bases from V and 3 from J; bases not matched to a gene: 9. The CDR3 sequence is 16 residues long. The germline V gene has CDR1 SGDLS and CDR2 YYNGEE. The CDR3 DNA is TGTGCCAGCAGCCCCAAGACAGGGGTGGGCAAAAACATTCAGTACTAC. This gives the protein CASSPKTGVGKNIQYY.